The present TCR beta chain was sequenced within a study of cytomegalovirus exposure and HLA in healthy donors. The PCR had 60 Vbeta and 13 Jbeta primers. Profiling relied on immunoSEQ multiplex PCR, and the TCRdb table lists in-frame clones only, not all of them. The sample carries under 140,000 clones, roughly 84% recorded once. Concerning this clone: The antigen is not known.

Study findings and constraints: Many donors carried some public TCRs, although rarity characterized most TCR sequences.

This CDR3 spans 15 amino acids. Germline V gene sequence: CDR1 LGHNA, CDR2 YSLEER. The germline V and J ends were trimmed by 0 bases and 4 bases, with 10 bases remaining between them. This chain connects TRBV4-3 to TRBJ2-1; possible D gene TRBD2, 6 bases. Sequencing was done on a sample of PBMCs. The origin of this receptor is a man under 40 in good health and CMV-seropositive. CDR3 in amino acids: CASSQEWGEYNEQFF. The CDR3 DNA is TGCGCCAGCAGCCAAGAGTGGGGGGAGTACAATGAGCAGTTCTTC.